This paragraph reports one T cell receptor (beta chain). The target antigen is unknown. The same CDR3 arises from other DNA sequences in this sample as well. This entry is derived from a study of PD-1 blockade in classical Hodgkin lymphoma. Germline CDR1 SGHRS, CDR2 YFSETQ. With 2 bases clipped from V and 4 bases from J, the junction kept 1 base outside the gene matches. CDR3 length: 14 amino acids. All patients experienced relapse after autologous stem cell transplantation, and brentuximab vedotin exposure was variable. Study-level points and caveats: Patients newly diagnosed and complete responders had comparable baseline diversity. CD8+ TCR diversity did not rise significantly by C4D1, unlike CD4+. Relapsed/refractory patients reportedly had the lowest baseline TCR diversity, below newly diagnosed patients, who were below healthy donors.

Measured with immunoSEQ multiplex PCR; TCRdb has only the in-frame clones, and not every one. The top ten clones hold over 5% of a sample with under 75,000 clones, around 90% of them seen once. Sequencing was performed on peripheral blood mononuclear cells (PBMCs), taken before the second cycle of nivolumab. The chain has TRBV5-1 and TRBJ1-5; TRBD1 agrees at 9 bases. The source of this sequence is a human donor with classical Hodgkin lymphoma. CDR3 residues: CASSFGQGNQPQHF. The CDR3 DNA follows: TGCGCCAGCAGCTTTGGACAGGGGAATCAGCCCCAGCATTTT.